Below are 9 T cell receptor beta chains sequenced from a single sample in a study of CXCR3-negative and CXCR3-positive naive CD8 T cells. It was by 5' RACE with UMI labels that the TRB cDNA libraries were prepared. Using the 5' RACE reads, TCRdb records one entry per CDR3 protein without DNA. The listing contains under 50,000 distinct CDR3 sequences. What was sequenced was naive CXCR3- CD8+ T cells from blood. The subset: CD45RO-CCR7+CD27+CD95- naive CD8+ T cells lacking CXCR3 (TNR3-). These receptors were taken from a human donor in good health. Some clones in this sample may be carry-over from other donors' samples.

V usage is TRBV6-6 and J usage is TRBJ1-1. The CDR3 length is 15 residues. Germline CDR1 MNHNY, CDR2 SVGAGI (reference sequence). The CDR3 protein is CASSYSNETPTEAFF.

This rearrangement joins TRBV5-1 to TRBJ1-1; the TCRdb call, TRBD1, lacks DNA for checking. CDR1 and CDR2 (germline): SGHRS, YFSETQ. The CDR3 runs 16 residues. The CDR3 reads CASRASFDRVDTEAFF.

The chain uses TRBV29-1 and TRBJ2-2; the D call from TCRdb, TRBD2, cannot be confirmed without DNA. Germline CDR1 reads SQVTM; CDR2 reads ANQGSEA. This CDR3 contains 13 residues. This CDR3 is CSVERENTGELFF.

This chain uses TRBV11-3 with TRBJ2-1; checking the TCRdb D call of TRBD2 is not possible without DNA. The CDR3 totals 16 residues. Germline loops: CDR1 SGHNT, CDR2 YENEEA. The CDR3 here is CASSPLTGGFNNEQFF.

CDR3 sequence reads: CASSYNRVNTEAFF. This chain connects TRBV6-5 to TRBJ1-1; the TCRdb call, TRBD1, lacks DNA for checking. The CDR3 has 14 residues. Germline V CDR1 and CDR2: MNHEY, SVGAGI.

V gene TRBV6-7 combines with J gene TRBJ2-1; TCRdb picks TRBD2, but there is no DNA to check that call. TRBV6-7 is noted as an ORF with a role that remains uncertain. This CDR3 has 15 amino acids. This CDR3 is CASSYGLAAYNEQFF.

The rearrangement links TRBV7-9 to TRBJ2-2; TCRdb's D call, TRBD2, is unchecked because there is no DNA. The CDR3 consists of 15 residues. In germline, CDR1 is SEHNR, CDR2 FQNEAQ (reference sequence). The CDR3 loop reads CASSFTGGPIGELFF.

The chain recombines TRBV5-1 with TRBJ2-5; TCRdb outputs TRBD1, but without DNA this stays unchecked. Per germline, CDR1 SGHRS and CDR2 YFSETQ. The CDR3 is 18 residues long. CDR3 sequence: CASSLRTGQGKLSETQYF.

The CDR3 protein is CASSFGRNEQYF. The V call is TRBV12-3 or TRBV12-4, the J call TRBJ2-7; with no DNA, the TCRdb D assignment of TRBD1 cannot be verified. The CDR3 is made up of 12 amino acids.